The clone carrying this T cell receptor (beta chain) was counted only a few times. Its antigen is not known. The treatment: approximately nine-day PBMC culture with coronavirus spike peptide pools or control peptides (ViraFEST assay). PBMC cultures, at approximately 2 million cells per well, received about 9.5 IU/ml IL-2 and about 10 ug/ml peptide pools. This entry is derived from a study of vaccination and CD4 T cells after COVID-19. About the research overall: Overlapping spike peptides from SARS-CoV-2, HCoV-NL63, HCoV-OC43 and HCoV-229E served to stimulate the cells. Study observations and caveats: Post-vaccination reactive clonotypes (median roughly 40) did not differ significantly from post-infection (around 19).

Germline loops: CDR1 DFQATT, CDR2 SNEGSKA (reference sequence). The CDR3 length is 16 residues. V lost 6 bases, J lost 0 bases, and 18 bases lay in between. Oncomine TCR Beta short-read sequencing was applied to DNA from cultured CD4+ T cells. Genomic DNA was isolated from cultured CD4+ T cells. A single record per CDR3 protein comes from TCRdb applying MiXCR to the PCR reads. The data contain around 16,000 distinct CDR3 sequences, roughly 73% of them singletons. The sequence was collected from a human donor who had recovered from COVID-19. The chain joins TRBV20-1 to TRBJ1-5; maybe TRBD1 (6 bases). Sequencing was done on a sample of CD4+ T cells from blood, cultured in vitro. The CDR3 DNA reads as TGCAGTGCCTCTACGACTGGGGGCTATAGCAATCAGCCCCAGCATTTT. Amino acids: CSASTTGGYSNQPQHF.